These 22 T cell receptor beta chains originate from one sample sequenced in a study of Graves' ophthalmopathy and Graves' hyperthyroidism. Amplification of the TCR beta CDR3 regions used RNA transcripts (as template). Following a first-round RT-PCR that used HTBI primers, a second-round multiplex PCR was carried out. TCRdb reanalysed the multiplex PCR reads using MiXCR and keeps one entry per CDR3 protein. The sample contains around 660,000 distinct CDR3 sequences, about 38% of which appear only once. What was sequenced was peripheral blood. Receptors originate from an adult man with Graves' ophthalmopathy.

A note on this clonotype: The junction differs from germline at one of its ends, possibly a read error. V gene TRBV9 combines with J gene TRBJ2-7; D unresolved. Germline CDR1 is SGDLS and CDR2 is YYNGEE. The CDR3 covers 15 residues. In DNA form, the CDR3 reads TGTGCCGGCAGCGTAGCTTTAGGGCTTCTCTACGAGCAGTACTTC. This translates into CAGSVALGLLYEQYF.

The chain links TRBV29-1 to TRBJ1-1; the match to TRBD1 covers 7 bases. CDR1 and CDR2 from the germline V gene are SQVTM and ANQGSEA. CDR3 length equals 15 residues. Trimming at V came to 8 bases and at J to 0 bases, leaving 12 bases not matched to a gene. DNA for the CDR3: TGCAGCAGCCAAGAAGGGGGCAGGGTGAACACTGAAGCTTTCTTT. This sequence encodes CSSQEGGRVNTEAFF.

There are a few counts of this clonotype. This sequence joins TRBV6-6 and TRBJ1-5, with D tentatively TRBD1 (6 bases). V was clipped by 5 bases and J by 2 bases, with 16 bases between them. The CDR3 loop spans 16 amino acids. Germline CDR1 and CDR2: MNHNY and SVGAGI (reference sequence). CDR3 amino acids: CASSEGVGVGNQPQHF. The CDR3 DNA reads TGTGCCAGCAGTGAGGGGGTTGGAGTAGGCAATCAGCCCCAGCATTTT.

The chain carries TRBV7-2 and TRBJ2-5, with 8 nucleotides matching TRBD1. The V segment lost 2 bases and the J segment 11 bases; nucleotides outside the gene matches: 4. The CDR3 is 12 amino acids. Germline values: CDR1 SGHTA, CDR2 FQGNSA. The CDR3 bases are TGTGCCAGCAGCTTAAGACAGGGGAATCAGTACTTC. This sequence encodes CASSLRQGNQYF.

V and J are TRBV29-1 and TRBJ2-3, with TRBD1 identical over 9 bases. The length of the CDR3 is 15 residues. CDR1 and CDR2 from the germline V gene are SQVTM and ANQGSEA. The junction had 7 bases not matched to a gene; V was cut back by 6 bases and J by 0 bases. CDR3 nucleotide sequence: TGCAGCGTGAGCGGACAGGGGATGAGCACAGATACGCAGTATTTT. Amino acid sequence: CSVSGQGMSTDTQYF.

This clonotype was seen only a few times. The chain recombines TRBV11-2 with TRBJ1-2; 9 bases are shared with TRBD1. CDR1 and CDR2 from the germline V gene are SGHAT and FQNNGV. CDR3 length: 16 residues. Losses at the gene ends were 1 base for V and 7 bases for J; bases not matched to a gene: 10. CDR3 residues: CASSLALTGGLAGYTF. In DNA form, the CDR3 reads TGTGCCAGCAGCTTAGCCCTGACAGGGGGTTTAGCTGGCTACACCTTC. The full variable domain, its missing parts supplied by reference TRBV11-2 and TRBJ1-2, is EAGVAQSPRYKIIEKRQSVAFWCNPISGHATLYWYQQILGQGPKLLIQFQNNGVVDDSQLPKDRFSAERLKGVDSTLKIQPAKLEDSAVYLCASSLALTGGLAGYTFGSGTRLTVV.

The V gene is TRBV10-3, the J gene TRBJ1-1; tentative D call: TRBD1 (5 bases). This CDR3 is 15 amino acids long. Germline CDR1 reads ENHRY; CDR2 reads SYGVKD. V lost 3 bases and J 3 bases, leaving 14 bases between the germline ends. The CDR3 spells CAISDQGLSDTEAFF. In DNA form, the CDR3 reads TGTGCCATCAGTGACCAGGGCCTCTCGGACACTGAAGCTTTCTTT.

The table lists this clonotype with many counts. The chain employs TRBV20-1 and TRBJ1-4, with D maybe TRBD1 (5 bases). The V gene's germline CDR1 is DFQATT and CDR2 SNEGSKA (reference sequence). V was cut by 3 bases and J by 14 bases, with 13 bases left in between. The CDR3 length is 11 residues. CDR3 DNA sequence: TGCAGTGCTAGTTGGGGGGGTTGGCTGTTTTTT. Its protein is CSASWGGWLFF.

The chain uses TRBV7-2 and TRBJ1-1; D remains ambiguous. Trimming removed 5 bases from V and 2 bases from J, with 15 bases in between. Germline V gene lookup returns CDR1 SGHTA and CDR2 FQGNSA. The CDR3 runs 15 residues. The CDR3 bases are TGTGCCAGCAGCCCGAGAGCGGCCCCTAACACTGAAGCTTTCTTT. Its protein product is CASSPRAAPNTEAFF.

Ten or more counts support this clonotype. The chain is built from TRBV7-2 and TRBJ1-4, with 12 nucleotides matching TRBD1. The germline V gene has CDR1 SGHTA and CDR2 FQGNSA. With V trimmed by 5 bases and J by 6 bases, 1 base remained unmatched. The CDR3 extends over 14 amino acids. DNA of the CDR3: TGTGCCAGCAGCCGGGACAGGGGGCATGAAAAACTGTTTTTT. This codes for CASSRDRGHEKLFF.

CDR3 protein: CATSEASGVYNEQFF. The CDR3 bases are TGTGCCACCAGTGAAGCTAGCGGGGTCTACAATGAGCAGTTCTTC. V and J are TRBV24-1 and TRBJ2-5, with 9 bases identical to TRBD2. The J call may be wrong; the DNA end is better matched by TRBJ2-1. The V gene's germline CDR1 is KGHDR and CDR2 SFDVKD. CDR3 length: 15 residues.

This chain links TRBV5-1 with TRBJ1-4; the match to TRBD1 covers 7 bases. Germline V gene sequence: CDR1 SGHRS, CDR2 YFSETQ. V was pared by 3 bases and J by 8 bases, with 10 bases of the junction left unmatched. There are 15 residues in the CDR3. For the CDR3, the DNA is TGCGCCAGCAGCTCGACAGGGAGGACGGAGGAAAAACTGTTTTTT. Protein sequence: CASSSTGRTEEKLFF.

The chain is built from TRBV25-1 and TRBJ2-2; D unresolved. The length of the CDR3 is 20 residues. The germline V gene has CDR1 MGHDK and CDR2 SYGVNS. Trimming took off 5 bases at V and 4 bases at J, with 29 bases between the two ends. The CDR3 spells CASSLAHNQTSSVGTGELFF. In DNA form, the CDR3 reads TGTGCCAGCAGTTTGGCGCACAACCAAACCTCGTCCGTGGGCACCGGGGAGCTGTTTTTT.

This chain links TRBV4-1 with TRBJ2-7; tentatively, D is TRBD1 or TRBD2 (5 bases each). Germline CDR1 MGHRA, CDR2 YSYEKL. V shed 0 bases and J shed 3 bases, with 12 bases lying between them. The CDR3 length is 15 residues. CDR3 bases: TGCGCCAGCAGCCAAGAACCGGGACCGATCTACGAGCAGTACTTC. Translated: CASSQEPGPIYEQYF.

In its sample, this clonotype was seen a few times. The V and J genes are TRBV7-8 and TRBJ2-7; D is perhaps TRBD1 (5 bases). Germline lookup yields CDR1 SGHVS and CDR2 FQNEAQ. V lost 1 base and J lost 2, with 12 bases in between. This CDR3 is 15 amino acids long. In nucleotides, the CDR3 is TGTGCCAGCAGCTTAGGGGAACAGGTAGCCTACGAGCAGTACTTC. It codes for CASSLGEQVAYEQYF.

This clonotype was seen a few times. The J gene is TRBJ1-5, the V gene TRBV2, with 9 bases aligning to TRBD1. The CDR3 has 15 residues. V dropped 6 bases and J dropped 2; count of bases not matched to a gene: 5. Germline CDR1 SNHLY, CDR2 FYNNEI. For the CDR3, the DNA is TGTGCCAGCAGACCCCGGGACAGGGGCAATCAGCCCCAGCATTTT. It codes for CASRPRDRGNQPQHF.

This clonotype occurred many times. The CDR3 spells CAISEAAGTGNTIYF. CDR3 bases: TGTGCCATCAGTGAGGCGGCAGGGACTGGAAACACCATATATTTT. The genes are TRBV10-3 and TRBJ1-3, with D tentatively TRBD1 (5 bases). Germline assignment: CDR1 ENHRY and CDR2 SYGVKD. The CDR3 contains 15 residues. The ends were cut back, 2 bases at V and 2 bases at J, with 10 bases in the middle.

This rearrangement joins TRBV7-3 to TRBJ2-1; 7 positions agree with TRBD1. The CDR3 covers 15 residues. Trimming took 2 bases from V and 9 from J; bases not matched to a gene: 10. Germline assignment: CDR1 SGHTA and CDR2 FQGTGA. The CDR3 loop is CASSLLGRGQGEQFF. The CDR3 region has the DNA TGTGCCAGCAGCTTACTCGGTAGGGGGCAAGGTGAGCAGTTCTTC.

The genes are TRBV15 and TRBJ2-3, with 13 bases that match TRBD2. The CDR3 covers 16 residues. Germline lookup yields CDR1 LNHNV and CDR2 YYDKDF (reference sequence). With 3 bases clipped from V and 5 bases from J, the junction kept 5 bases outside the gene matches. CDR3 loop: CATSSDRTSGGDTQYF. The CDR3 nucleotides read TGTGCCACCAGCAGCGACCGGACTAGCGGGGGAGATACGCAGTATTTT. The full variable domain, completed using reference TRBV15 and TRBJ2-3, is DAMVIQNPRYQVTQFGKPVTLSCSQTLNHNVMYWYQQKSSQAPKLLFHYYDKDFNNEADTPDNFQSRRPNTSFCFLDIRSPGLGDTAMYLCATSSDRTSGGDTQYFGPGTRLTVL.

This chain connects TRBV2 to TRBJ2-7, with 12 nucleotides matching TRBD1. The CDR3 covers 15 residues. V was pared by 5 bases and J by 6 bases, with 8 bases of the junction left unmatched. Germline V lookup: CDR1 SNHLY, CDR2 FYNNEI. The CDR3 region is CASSFQGQGAGEQYF. In DNA form, the CDR3 reads TGTGCCAGCAGTTTCCAGGGACAGGGGGCGGGCGAGCAGTACTTC.

The sample holds many counts of this clonotype. This chain links TRBV24-1 with TRBJ2-5; TRBD2 matches 8 bases. Germline V gene sequence: CDR1 KGHDR, CDR2 SFDVKD. This CDR3 spans 13 amino acids. V lost 7 bases, J lost 4 bases, and 4 bases stayed unmatched. The CDR3 sequence: CATSIAGIETQYF. CDR3 coding DNA: TGTGCCACCAGCATAGCGGGGATAGAGACCCAGTACTTC.

This clonotype has ten or more counts. The CDR3 region is CASTQGFGSNQPQHF. For the CDR3, the DNA is TGTGCCAGCACACAGGGTTTCGGAAGCAATCAGCCCCAGCATTTT. The chain combines TRBV12-3 or TRBV12-4 with TRBJ1-5; tentative D call: TRBD1 (6 bases). This CDR3 is 15 amino acids long. V lost 7 bases to trimming and J lost 1 base, with 14 bases between them.